The 14 T cell receptor beta chains below were found in one sample sequenced in a study of PD-L1 blockade in urothelial cancer (dated by TCRdb to 2016 to 2017). Library generation was performed with the immunoSEQ multiplex PCR assay. TCRdb provides this immuneACCESS table in a form limited to in-frame rearrangements. Some clones are lacking; in checked studies, under half of them reflect an unresolved V gene, and why the rest are absent is not known. This sample comprises around 43,000 clones, 88% of them detected only once. 20% to 25% of the sample belongs to the ten largest clones. In the paper's terms, the time point label means: pretreatment peripheral blood. Here the sequenced sample was PBMCs, taken around atezolizumab (anti-PD-L1) treatment. The origin of the receptors is a donor at least 40 years old with urothelial cancer.

This rearrangement joins TRBV18 to TRBJ2-7; possible D gene TRBD2, 6 bases. V was trimmed by 2 bases and J by 7 bases, leaving 12 bases between them. Looked up from germline, CDR1 is KGHSH and CDR2 is LQKENI. The CDR3 extends over 13 amino acids. The CDR3 bases are TGTGCCAGCTCACCAGGCGGGGCGGGTGAGCAGTACTTC. It codes for CASSPGGAGEQYF.

The chain joins TRBV7-2 to TRBJ2-7; 13 bases fit TRBD2. The germline gives CDR1 SGHTA, CDR2 FQGNSA. The ends lost 1 base at V and 6 bases at J; junction bases unmatched: 0. This CDR3 has 14 residues. CDR3 DNA: TGTGCCAGCAGCTTAGGACTAGCGGGAGGCGAGCAGTACTTC. Its translation: CASSLGLAGGEQYF.

The rearrangement links TRBV12-5 to TRBJ1-1, with D unclear. The V end lost 10 bases, the J end lost 8 bases, and 14 bases lay between the germline ends. The germline V gene encodes CDR1 LGHNT and CDR2 FRNRAP. The CDR3 runs to 11 residues. In DNA form, the CDR3 reads TGTGCTACTAGGTCCCCCCTCGAAGCTTTCTTT. As protein: CATRSPLEAFF.

This chain joins TRBV11-2 and TRBJ2-1; the match to TRBD1 covers 9 bases. The V and J ends lost 5 bases and 5 bases, in that order; junction bases with no gene match: 7. The CDR3 has 15 residues. In germline, CDR1 is SGHAT, CDR2 FQNNGV. CDR3 residues: CASSPGQGRHNEQFF. CDR3 sequence (DNA): TGTGCCAGCAGCCCCGGACAGGGGCGACACAATGAGCAGTTCTTC.

The CDR3 region is CASSQEGSGAGATYEQYF. The DNA of the CDR3 is TGCGCCAGCAGCCAAGAGGGTTCTGGGGCAGGGGCTACCTACGAGCAGTACTTC. The chain carries TRBV4-1 and TRBJ2-7, with a weak D call TRBD1 (6 bases). Looked up from germline, CDR1 is MGHRA and CDR2 is YSYEKL. Deletions cut 0 bases from V and 2 bases from J, with 20 bases between. The length of the CDR3 is 18 residues.

The V gene is TRBV28, the J gene TRBJ2-3, with 9 nucleotides matching TRBD2. The CDR3 is 16 amino acids. Looked up from germline, CDR1 is MDHEN and CDR2 is SYDVKM. Trimming took 8 bases from V and 3 from J; bases not matched to a gene: 12. The CDR3 here is CASVEGGRAGTDTQYF. The CDR3 nucleotides are TGTGCCAGCGTGGAGGGCGGGAGGGCCGGGACAGATACGCAGTATTTT.

The V and J genes are TRBV2 and TRBJ2-5, with D tentatively TRBD2 (6 bases). The germline V gene has CDR1 SNHLY and CDR2 FYNNEI. The CDR3 covers 15 residues. The germline V and J ends were trimmed by 7 bases and 2 bases, with 17 bases remaining between them. The chain's CDR3 is CASTGGAWGQETQYF. Written as DNA, the CDR3 is TGTGCCAGCACCGGCGGGGCCTGGGGTCAAGAGACCCAGTACTTC.

The J gene is TRBJ2-3, the V gene TRBV5-1; D remains unclear. V was clipped by 0 bases and J by 1 base, with 3 bases between them. There are 13 residues in the CDR3. Germline V gives CDR1 SGHRS, CDR2 YFSETQ. The CDR3 here is CASSLAGTDTQYF. The CDR3 DNA sequence: TGCGCCAGCAGCTTGGCGGGCACAGATACGCAGTATTTT. Full variable domain (remainder filled in from reference TRBV5-1 and TRBJ2-3): KAGVTQTPRYLIKTRGQQVTLSCSPISGHRSVSWYQQTPGQGLQFLFEYFSETQRNKGNFPGRFSGRQFSNSRSEMNVSTLELGDSALYLCASSLAGTDTQYFGPGTRLTVL.

The V call is TRBV11-3, the J call TRBJ2-1; TRBD1 might be the D (6 bases). The CDR3 loop spans 15 amino acids. CDR1 is SGHNT, CDR2 YENEEA, per germline. V was trimmed by 5 bases and J by 8 bases, leaving 19 bases between them. The CDR3 loop reads CASSPRGLSLDEQFF. CDR3 sequence (DNA): TGTGCCAGCAGCCCCAGGGGATTGAGTCTCGATGAGCAGTTCTTC.

V and J are TRBV28 and TRBJ2-7; tentatively, D is TRBD1 (6 bases). Germline CDR1 is MDHEN and CDR2 is SYDVKM. V shed 8 bases and J shed 7 bases, with 21 bases lying between them. CDR3 size: 14 residues. CDR3 protein: CASGGGGLLGEQYF. The CDR3 DNA reads TGTGCCAGCGGGGGCGGAGGCCTTTTGGGGGAGCAGTACTTC.

The CDR3 DNA reads TGCGCCAGCAGCCCGGGAGCCCGGGGCAGCGAGACCCAGTACTTC. Protein: CASSPGARGSETQYF. The chain joins TRBV5-1 to TRBJ2-5; D is perhaps TRBD2 (6 bases). Germline assignment: CDR1 SGHRS and CDR2 YFSETQ. V lost 4 bases, J lost 5 bases, and 18 bases lay in between. The CDR3 sequence is 15 residues long. The entire variable domain, with the rest obtained from reference TRBV5-1 and TRBJ2-5, is as follows: KAGVTQTPRYLIKTRGQQVTLSCSPISGHRSVSWYQQTPGQGLQFLFEYFSETQRNKGNFPGRFSGRQFSNSRSEMNVSTLELGDSALYLCASSPGARGSETQYFGPGTRLLVL.

CDR3 protein: CASSLGTGATQYF. The CDR3 DNA sequence: TGCGCCAGCAGCCTAGGGACAGGGGCCACGCAGTATTTT. The chain recombines TRBV5-1 with TRBJ2-3, with 10 bases that match TRBD1. Germline CDR1 is SGHRS and CDR2 is YFSETQ. With V trimmed by 4 bases and J by 9 bases, 5 bases remained unmatched. The CDR3 loop spans 13 amino acids.

V gene TRBV13 combines with J gene TRBJ2-3; 11 bases are a match to TRBD2. The germline gives CDR1 PRHDT, CDR2 FYEKMQ (reference sequence). V lost 2 bases, J lost 3 bases, and 4 bases stayed unmatched. The CDR3 is made up of 16 amino acids. Here the CDR3 reads CASSLRLAGGTDTQYF. CDR3 DNA sequence: TGTGCCAGCAGCTTACGTCTAGCGGGAGGTACAGATACGCAGTATTTT.

This clone was detected only once. This chain connects TRBV5-4 to TRBJ1-2, with 11 bases that match TRBD1. Germline V gene sequence: CDR1 SGHNT, CDR2 YYREEE (reference sequence). This CDR3 spans 15 amino acids. The V segment lost 6 bases and the J segment 3 bases; nucleotides outside the gene matches: 7. The CDR3 nucleotides are TGTGCCAGCACCGGGACAGGGGGGAACGACTATGGCTACACCTTC. Its protein is CASTGTGGNDYGYTF.